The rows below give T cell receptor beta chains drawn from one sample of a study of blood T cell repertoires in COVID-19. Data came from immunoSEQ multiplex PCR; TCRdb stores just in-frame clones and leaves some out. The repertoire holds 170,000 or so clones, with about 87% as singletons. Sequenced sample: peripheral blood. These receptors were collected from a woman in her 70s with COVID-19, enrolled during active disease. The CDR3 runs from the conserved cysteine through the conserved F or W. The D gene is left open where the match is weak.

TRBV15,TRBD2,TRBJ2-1,TGTGCCACCAACCAGCGGGAGAGGTACAATGAGCAGTTCTTC,CATNQRERYNEQFF
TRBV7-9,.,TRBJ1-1,TGTGCCAGCAGCTTGAAGGAGTATGAAGCTTTCTTT,CASSLKEYEAFF
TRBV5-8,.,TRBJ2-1,TGTGCCAGCAGCTTGGCCTTTCCCTACAATGAGCAGTTCTTC,CASSLAFPYNEQFF
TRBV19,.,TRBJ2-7,TGTGCCAGTAGTAATCAGGGGAGGGAAGAGCAGTACTTC,CASSNQGREEQYF
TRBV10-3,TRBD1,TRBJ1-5,TGTGCCATCAGTGAGATACCGGGACAGGGTTATCAGCCCCAGCATTTT,CAISEIPGQGYQPQHF
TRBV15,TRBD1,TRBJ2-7,TGTGCCACCAGCAGATATACGACAGGGGCCGAGCAGTACTTC,CATSRYTTGAEQYF
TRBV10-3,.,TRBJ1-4,TGTGCCATCAGTGAGTCGGGGGGACCTCTTAATGAAAAACTGTTTTTT,CAISESGGPLNEKLFF
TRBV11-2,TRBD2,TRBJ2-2,TGTGCCAGCAGCTTAAGCGGGACCCCGGGTGGGGAGCTGTTTTTT,CASSLSGTPGGELFF
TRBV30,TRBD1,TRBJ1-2,TGTGCCTGGAGCGCGGGACAGCAAAACTATGGCTACACCTTC,CAWSAGQQNYGYTF
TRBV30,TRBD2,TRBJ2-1,TGTGCCTGGAGAGCCAAGCGGGAGCAGTACAATGAGCAGTTCTTC,CAWRAKREQYNEQFF
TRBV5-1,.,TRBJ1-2,TGCGCCAGCAGCTTGGCAGGGCTCGATGGCTACACCTTC,CASSLAGLDGYTF
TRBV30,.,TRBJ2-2,TGTGCCTGGAGTTTTCGAGGATGGGCCGGGGAGCTGTTTTTT,CAWSFRGWAGELFF
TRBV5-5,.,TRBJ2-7,TGTGCCAGCAGCGGGAGCGGGTCCCCAAGCTCCTACGAGCAGTACTTC,CASSGSGSPSSYEQYF
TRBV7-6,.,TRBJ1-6,TGTGCCAGCAGCTTAACGGGGACCAGGGGTTCACCCCTCCACTTT,CASSLTGTRGSPLHF
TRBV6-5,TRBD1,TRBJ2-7,TGTGCCAGCACGGGACAGGCTCGCGAGCAGTACTTC,CASTGQAREQYF
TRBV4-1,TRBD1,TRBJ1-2,TGCGCCAGCAGCCAACGGGGACAGGCGATTTCTGATGGCTACACCTTC,CASSQRGQAISDGYTF